These 27 T cell receptor beta chains were all obtained from the same sample, sequenced in a study of T cell repertoires in cytomegalovirus infection. TCRdb fed the reads into MiXCR, producing one record per CDR3 protein. Of some 920,000 distinct CDR3 sequences in the sample, approximately 32% were seen once. Their antigen targets remain unknown. The specimen was cultured CD8+ T cells from PBMCs, collected from culture after CMV antigen stimulation. These receptors originate from a human donor in good health (CMV status not recorded). Some clones in this sample may be carry-over from other donors' samples.

The V and J genes are TRBV19 and TRBJ2-6; no definite D call. The V end lost 5 bases, the J end lost 2 bases, and 7 bases lay between the germline ends. The CDR3 loop spans 14 amino acids. Germline CDR1 LNHDA, CDR2 SQIVND (reference sequence). The CDR3 protein is CASSGDPGANVLTF. Written as DNA, the CDR3 is TGTGCCAGTAGTGGGGATCCTGGGGCCAACGTCCTGACTTTC.

This clonotype has ten or more counts. The chain couples TRBV27 to TRBJ2-3, with unresolved D. V was shortened by 2 bases and J by 4 bases, with 4 bases between the two germline ends. Germline V gene data show CDR1 as MNHEY and CDR2 as SMNVEV (reference sequence). The CDR3 totals 12 residues. The CDR3 here is CASSLRADTQYF. The CDR3 coding sequence is TGTGCCAGCAGTTTACGCGCAGATACGCAGTATTTT.

With respect to this clonotype: With a much larger clone just one base away, this may be a read error. The chain uses TRBV19 and TRBJ1-1, with D maybe TRBD1 (5 bases). The CDR3 is 15 residues long. V lost 4 bases and J lost 7, with 19 bases in between. Germline V gene lookup returns CDR1 LNHDA and CDR2 SQIVND (reference sequence). Written as DNA, the CDR3 is TGTGCCAGTAGTACCATACAGGCGGCCGGAGTTGAAGCTTTCTTT. It translates to CASSTIQAAGVEAFF.

This clonotype was observed a handful of times. This chain connects TRBV27 to TRBJ1-2; unclear D gene. Trimming removed 5 bases from V and 3 bases from J, with 10 bases in between. This CDR3 contains 13 residues. CDR1 is MNHEY, CDR2 SMNVEV, per germline (reference sequence). The CDR3 here is CASSQSTYYGYTF. The CDR3 coding sequence is TGTGCCAGCAGTCAATCAACCTACTATGGCTACACCTTC.

In this sample, this clonotype turned up a few times. The chain uses TRBV7-9 and TRBJ2-1; TRBD1 might be the D (5 bases). The CDR3 runs to 17 residues. V was clipped by 1 base and J by 8 bases, with 21 bases between them. Germline CDR1 SEHNR, CDR2 FQNEAQ (reference sequence). The CDR3 DNA reads TGTGCCAGCAGCTTAGGCCAGGGTACGTTCGGATGGGATGAGCAGTTCTTC. Protein sequence: CASSLGQGTFGWDEQFF.

This chain links TRBV6-1 with TRBJ1-4, with 11 bases that match TRBD1. The length of the CDR3 is 17 residues. J lost 3 bases, V lost 1 base, and 4 bases had no gene match. Germline V CDR1 and CDR2: MNHNS, SASEGT. The DNA for the CDR3 is TGTGCCAGCAGTGAAGGGACAGGGGGCGCCGCTAATGAAAAACTGTTTTTT. As protein: CASSEGTGGAANEKLFF.

Concerning this clonotype: One junction end disagrees with the germline gene, perhaps due to a read error. CDR3 sequence reads: CVSRDSVYGYTF. For the CDR3, the DNA is TGTGTCAGCAGGGACAGCGTCTATGGCTACACCTTC. The chain has TRBV2 and TRBJ1-2; 7 nucleotides align to TRBD1. The germline CDR1 and CDR2 sequences are SNHLY and FYNNEI. This CDR3 spans 12 amino acids.

Points on this clonotype: One end of the junction does not line up with germline, which may come from a read error. V gene TRBV5-3 combines with J gene TRBJ2-7; tentatively, D is TRBD1 or TRBD2 (6 bases each). TRBV5-3 is placed among ORFs of uncertain function. The CDR3 consists of 15 residues. The CDR3 loop is CASSLIGGSSYEQYF. For the CDR3, the DNA is TGTGCCAGCAGCTTGATAGGGGGGAGCTCCTACGAGCAGTACTTC.

The V gene is TRBV6-2 or TRBV6-3, the J gene TRBJ2-7; maybe TRBD1 (6 bases). Per the germline V gene, CDR1 is MNHEY and CDR2 is SVGEGT. This CDR3 is 13 amino acids long. V gave up 6 bases and J gave up 6 bases, with 15 bases separating them. The CDR3 region is CASSQGPFSEQYV. DNA for the CDR3: TGTGCCAGCAGCCAGGGGCCATTCTCCGAGCAGTACGTC.

A word on this clonotype: A read error may explain this, as a much larger clone is one base away. V gene TRBV6-6 combines with J gene TRBJ2-5; the D gene could be TRBD1 or TRBD2 (5 bases each). The CDR3 is 15 residues long. Germline V gives CDR1 MNHNY, CDR2 SVGAGI (reference sequence). CDR3 protein: CANSLGRYTQETQYF. CDR3 nucleotide sequence: TGTGCCAACAGTCTGGGACGTTACACCCAAGAGACCCAGTACTTC.

The rearrangement uses TRBV12-3 or TRBV12-4 and TRBJ2-5; 11 positions agree with TRBD2. Germline trimming cut 8 bases from V and 5 bases from J; bases unmatched to any gene: 7. The CDR3 runs to 14 residues. In DNA, the CDR3 is TGTGCCAGCGGACCTAGCGGGGGGTGGGAGACCCAGTACTTC. This encodes CASGPSGGWETQYF.

The chain combines TRBV27 with TRBJ1-4; TRBD1 is a possible D gene (6 bases). The V gene's germline CDR1 is MNHEY and CDR2 SMNVEV (reference sequence). Trimming shortened V by 4 bases and J by 14 bases, and 20 bases separated the two germline ends. CDR3 length: 14 amino acids. The CDR3 nucleotides read TGTGCCAGCAGTTCGGGAGGGGGGATTGCAAATCTGTTTTTT. It encodes CASSSGGGIANLFF.

This rearrangement joins TRBV4-1 to TRBJ2-1; possible D gene TRBD1, 5 bases. The germline V gene has CDR1 MGHRA and CDR2 YSYEKL. This CDR3 is built from 14 residues. V lost 3 bases and J lost 6, with 12 bases in between. Here the CDR3 reads CASSQAGYSNEQFF. The CDR3 DNA reads TGCGCCAGCAGCCAGGCAGGGTATAGCAATGAGCAGTTCTTC.

CDR3 residues: CASTSNRDSYEQYV. CDR3 bases: TGTGCCAGCACCTCCAACAGGGACTCCTACGAGCAGTACGTC. The gene calls are TRBV7-2 and TRBJ2-7, with a weak D call TRBD1 (6 bases). V lost 7 bases to trimming and J lost 0 bases, with 13 bases between them. Germline CDR1 SGHTA, CDR2 FQGNSA. This CDR3 has 14 residues.

This clonotype has only a few counts. This sequence joins TRBV20-1 and TRBJ2-2, with D perhaps TRBD2 (5 bases). The CDR3 length is 15 residues. Trimming took off 6 bases at V and 1 base at J, with 15 bases between the two ends. Germline values: CDR1 DFQATT, CDR2 SNEGSKA (reference sequence). The CDR3, as DNA: TGCAGTGCGCTGGGCCGCGAGGGGAACACCGGGGAGCTGTTTTTT. It encodes CSALGREGNTGELFF.

The sample holds many counts of this clonotype. The V call is TRBV7-8, the J call TRBJ2-1; 7 bases agree with TRBD2. The germline CDR1 and CDR2 sequences are SGHVS and FQNEAQ. CDR3 length equals 13 residues. Unmatched junction bases numbered 4, after V lost 5 bases and J lost 6 bases. CDR3 nucleotides: TGTGCCAGCAGCGTCGGGGGGATCAATGAGCAGTTCTTC. It yields the protein CASSVGGINEQFF.

The rearrangement joins TRBV5-1 to TRBJ2-3; 10 positions agree with TRBD2. This CDR3 is built from 16 residues. The trim removed 0 bases at V and 3 bases at J, leaving 4 bases unmatched. Germline assignment: CDR1 SGHRS and CDR2 YFSETQ. The CDR3 region has the DNA TGCGCCAGCAGCTTGGTAGCGGGGGGAATGACAGATACGCAGTATTTT. As protein: CASSLVAGGMTDTQYF.

This clonotype was observed a handful of times. The V and J genes are TRBV6-5 and TRBJ2-7, with D unresolved. This CDR3 contains 13 residues. Germline V gene sequence: CDR1 MNHEY, CDR2 SVGAGI. Trimming took off 0 bases at V and 4 bases at J, with 7 bases between the two ends. The CDR3 region is CASSYSKGYEQYF. The CDR3 region has the DNA TGTGCCAGCAGTTACTCGAAAGGGTACGAGCAGTACTTC.

This clonotype was found a few times. This chain links TRBV6-1 with TRBJ2-5, with 10 bases identical to TRBD2. Germline lookup yields CDR1 MNHNS and CDR2 SASEGT. CDR3 length equals 17 residues. J was trimmed by 3 bases and V by 2 bases; bases with no gene match: 9. The chain's CDR3 is CASSENSGGKLEETQYF. CDR3 in DNA: TGTGCCAGCAGTGAAAATAGCGGGGGGAAATTGGAAGAGACCCAGTACTTC.

In this sample, this clonotype turned up many times. The chain combines TRBV7-2 with TRBJ1-5; tentatively, D is TRBD1 (6 bases). From germline, CDR1 is SGHTA and CDR2 FQGNSA. Trimming shortened V by 4 bases and J by 0 bases, and 22 bases separated the two germline ends. The CDR3 has 19 amino acids. The DNA for the CDR3 is TGTGCCAGCAGCTACGGCCCGGGACACCTTAATGGTAGCAATCAGCCCCAGCATTTT. Its translation: CASSYGPGHLNGSNQPQHF. Looking up the rest from reference TRBV7-2 and TRBJ1-5 gives the full variable domain: GAGVSQSPSNKVTEKGKDVELRCDPISGHTALYWYRQSLGQGLEFLIYFQGNSAPDKSGLPSDRFSAERTGGSVSTLTIQRTQQEDSAVYLCASSYGPGHLNGSNQPQHFGDGTRLSIL.

V gene TRBV19 combines with J gene TRBJ1-1; tentative D call: TRBD1 (5 bases). The V end was cut by 5 bases, the J end by 6 bases, with 16 bases between. Germline CDR1 reads LNHDA; CDR2 reads SQIVND (reference sequence). This CDR3 contains 14 residues. The CDR3 spells CASSSVSGDAEAFF. CDR3 in DNA: TGTGCCAGTAGTTCCGTCTCGGGGGACGCTGAAGCTTTCTTT.

This chain joins TRBV7-2 and TRBJ2-7; D possibly matches TRBD1 or TRBD2 (5 bases each). Germline V gene data show CDR1 as SGHTA and CDR2 as FQGNSA. This CDR3 has 15 amino acids. The V gene lost 3 bases and the J gene lost 2 bases, with 14 bases spanning the gap. The CDR3 spells CASSFSGTGTYEQYF. CDR3 sequence (DNA): TGTGCCAGCAGCTTCTCCGGGACGGGAACCTACGAGCAGTACTTC.

The rearrangement links TRBV20-1 to TRBJ1-2, with a tentative D call TRBD1 (6 bases). V was clipped by 2 bases and J by 4 bases, with 14 bases between them. Germline assignment: CDR1 DFQATT and CDR2 SNEGSKA (reference sequence). The CDR3 contains 14 residues. The CDR3 DNA reads TGCAGTGCTAGAATCGGGGGGCGCGGCTATGGCTACACCTTC. Translation: CSARIGGRGYGYTF.

The chain has TRBV20-1 and TRBJ1-5, with D possibly matching TRBD1 (5 bases). The CDR3 extends over 14 amino acids. Germline loops: CDR1 DFQATT, CDR2 SNEGSKA (reference sequence). Trimming took off 3 bases at V and 0 bases at J, with 9 bases between the two ends. CDR3 sequence (DNA): TGCAGTGCTAGCTGGGGGTATAGCAATCAGCCCCAGCATTTT. Translating it yields CSASWGYSNQPQHF.

The rearrangement links TRBV12-5 to TRBJ2-5, with D uncertain. Germline V gene sequence: CDR1 LGHNT, CDR2 FRNRAP. Trimming took off 5 bases at V and 4 bases at J, with 14 bases between the two ends. The CDR3 loop spans 14 amino acids. Here the CDR3 DNA reads TGTGCTAGTGGTCCTCCTTCGGCCCGAGAGACCCAGTACTTC. This encodes CASGPPSARETQYF.

A single count supports this clonotype. The chain recombines TRBV6-8 with TRBJ2-1; 7 bases agree with TRBD1. The length of the CDR3 is 12 residues. CDR1 is MNHGY, CDR2 SAAAGT, per germline. Germline trimming cut 5 bases from V and 10 bases from J; bases unmatched to any gene: 5. This chain's CDR3 is CASSLTGEEQFF. The CDR3 region has the DNA TGTGCCAGCAGTCTTACAGGGGAAGAGCAGTTCTTC.

This clonotype was detected many times. The CDR3 coding sequence is TGTGCCAGCAGCTTTATGGGACATGAGAACACCGGGGAGCTGTTTTTT. The encoded protein is CASSFMGHENTGELFF. The rearrangement joins TRBV7-6 to TRBJ2-2; weak D call: TRBD1 (6 bases). V was trimmed by 3 bases and J by 1 base, leaving 12 bases between them. The CDR3 is 16 residues long. Per the germline V gene, CDR1 is SGHVS and CDR2 is FNYEAQ.